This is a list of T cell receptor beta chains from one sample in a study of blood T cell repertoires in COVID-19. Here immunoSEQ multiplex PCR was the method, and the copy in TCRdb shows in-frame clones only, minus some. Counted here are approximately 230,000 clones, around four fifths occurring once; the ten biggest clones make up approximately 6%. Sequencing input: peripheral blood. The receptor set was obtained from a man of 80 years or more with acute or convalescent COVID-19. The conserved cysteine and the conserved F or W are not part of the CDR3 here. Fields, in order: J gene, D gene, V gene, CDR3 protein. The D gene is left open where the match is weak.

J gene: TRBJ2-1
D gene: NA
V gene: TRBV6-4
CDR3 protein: ASRRDPYNEQF

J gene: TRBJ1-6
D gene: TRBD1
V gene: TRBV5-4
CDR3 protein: ASSAGGQGISPLH

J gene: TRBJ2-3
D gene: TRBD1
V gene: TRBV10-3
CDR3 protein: AIWERGQGTDTQY

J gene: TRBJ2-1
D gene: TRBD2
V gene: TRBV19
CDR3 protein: ASSISGLAGFFYEQF

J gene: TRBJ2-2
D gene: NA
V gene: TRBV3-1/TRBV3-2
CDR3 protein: ASSVRSRRGNTGELF

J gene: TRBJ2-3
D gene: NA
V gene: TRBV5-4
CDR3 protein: ASSFGKRTDTQY

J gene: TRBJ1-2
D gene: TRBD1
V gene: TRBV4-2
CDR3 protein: ASSQFQGESNYGYT

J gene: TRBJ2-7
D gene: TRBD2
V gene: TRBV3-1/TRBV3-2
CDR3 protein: ASSQDVGGANEQY

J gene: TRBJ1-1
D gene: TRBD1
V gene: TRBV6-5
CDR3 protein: ATGDRVLNTEAF

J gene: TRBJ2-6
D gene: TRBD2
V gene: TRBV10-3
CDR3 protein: AISVGGLADYSGANVLT

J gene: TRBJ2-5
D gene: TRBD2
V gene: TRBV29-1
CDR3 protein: SVTSGERRKTQY

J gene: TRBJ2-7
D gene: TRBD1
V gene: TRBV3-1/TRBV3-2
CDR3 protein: ASSQVRGQGEQY

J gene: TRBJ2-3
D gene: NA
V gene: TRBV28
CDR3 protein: ASSFSRGTDTQY

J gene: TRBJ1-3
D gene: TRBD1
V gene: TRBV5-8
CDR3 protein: ASSTLTGISGNTIY

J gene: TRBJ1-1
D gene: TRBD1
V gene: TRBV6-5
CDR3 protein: ASSSPGGVTEAF

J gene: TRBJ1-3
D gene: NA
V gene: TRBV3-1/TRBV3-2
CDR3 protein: ASSVTEAGNTIY

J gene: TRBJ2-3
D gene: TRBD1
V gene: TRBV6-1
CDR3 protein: ASSERVGTGRDTQY

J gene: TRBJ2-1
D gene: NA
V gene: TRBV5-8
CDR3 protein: ASRPPTGIGGNEQF

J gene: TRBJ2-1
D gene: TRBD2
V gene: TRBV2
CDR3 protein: ASINGLGGINEQF

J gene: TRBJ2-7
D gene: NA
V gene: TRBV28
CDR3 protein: ASTPNRGGEQY

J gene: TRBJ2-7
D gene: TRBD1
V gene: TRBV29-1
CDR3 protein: SGTDRGRGEQY

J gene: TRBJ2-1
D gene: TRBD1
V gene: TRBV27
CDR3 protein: ASSSTQGKGQIEQF

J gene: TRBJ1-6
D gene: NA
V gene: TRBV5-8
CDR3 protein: ASSLRDSPLH

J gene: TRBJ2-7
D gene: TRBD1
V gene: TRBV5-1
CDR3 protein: ASWLGTGSYEQY

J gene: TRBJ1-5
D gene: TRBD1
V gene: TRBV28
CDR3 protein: ASSSPGQGGSQPQH

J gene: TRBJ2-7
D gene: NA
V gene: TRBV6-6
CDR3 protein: ASSYFPGQSEQY

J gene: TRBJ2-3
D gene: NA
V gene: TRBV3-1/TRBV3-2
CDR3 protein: ASTSLDTQY

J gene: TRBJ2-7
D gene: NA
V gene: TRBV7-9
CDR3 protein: ASSLGPQTYEQY

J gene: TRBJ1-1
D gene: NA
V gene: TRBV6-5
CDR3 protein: ASRAGWNTEAF

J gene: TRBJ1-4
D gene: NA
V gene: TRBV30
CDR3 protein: AWSIREKLF

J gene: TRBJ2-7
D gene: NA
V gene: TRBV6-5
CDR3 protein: ASSHNSRRSYEQY

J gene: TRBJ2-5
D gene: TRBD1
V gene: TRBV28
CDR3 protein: ASSSPGAGGKTQY

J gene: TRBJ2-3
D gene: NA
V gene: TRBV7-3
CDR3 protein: ASSLTGGTDTQY

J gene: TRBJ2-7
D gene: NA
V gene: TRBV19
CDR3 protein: ASRLTFTTYEQY

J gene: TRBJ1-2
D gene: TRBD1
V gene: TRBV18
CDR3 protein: AVLGQHSGYT

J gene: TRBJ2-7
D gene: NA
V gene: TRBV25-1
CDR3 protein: ASSGGPYEQY

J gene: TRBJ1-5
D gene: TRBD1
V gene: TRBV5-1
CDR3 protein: ASSVDRDGSNQPQH

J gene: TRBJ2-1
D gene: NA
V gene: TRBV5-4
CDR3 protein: ASSPPGNLNNEQF

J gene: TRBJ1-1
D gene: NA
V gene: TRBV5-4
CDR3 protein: ASSLSQVNTEAF

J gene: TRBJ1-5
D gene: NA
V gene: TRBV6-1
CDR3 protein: ASSDRQSNQPQH

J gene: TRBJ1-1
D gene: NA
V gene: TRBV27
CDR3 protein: ASSLYGQAGAEAF

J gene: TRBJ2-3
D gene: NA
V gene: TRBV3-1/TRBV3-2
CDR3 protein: ASSQDWLASTDTQY

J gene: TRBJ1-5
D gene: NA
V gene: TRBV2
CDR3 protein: ASKEQGILSNQPQH

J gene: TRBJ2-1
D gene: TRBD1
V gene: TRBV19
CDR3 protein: ASSIANRPGQGNEQF

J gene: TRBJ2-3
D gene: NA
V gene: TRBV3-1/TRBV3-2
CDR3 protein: ASSPRGGTDTQY

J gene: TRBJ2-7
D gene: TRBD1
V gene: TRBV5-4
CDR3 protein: ASRPGQAPEQY

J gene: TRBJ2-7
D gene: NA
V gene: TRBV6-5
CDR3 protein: ASSRIFEDEQY

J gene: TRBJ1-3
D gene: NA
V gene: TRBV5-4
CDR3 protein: ASSSQGSGNTIY

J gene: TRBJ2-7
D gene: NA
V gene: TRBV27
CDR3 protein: ASSLGGPPGEQY

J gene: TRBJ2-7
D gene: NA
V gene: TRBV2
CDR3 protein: ASSVSQNYEQY

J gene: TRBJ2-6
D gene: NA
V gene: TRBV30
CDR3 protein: AWSAQFAGANVLT

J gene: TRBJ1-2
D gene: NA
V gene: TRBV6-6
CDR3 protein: ASSSQSDIPGYGYT

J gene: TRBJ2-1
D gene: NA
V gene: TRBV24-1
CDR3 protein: ATSDLLGGWCNEQF

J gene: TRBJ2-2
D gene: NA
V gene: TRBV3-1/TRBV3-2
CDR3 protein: ASSQDQGSGTGELF

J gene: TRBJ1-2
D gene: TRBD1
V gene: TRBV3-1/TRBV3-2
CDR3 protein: ASSQPGTGGNYGYT

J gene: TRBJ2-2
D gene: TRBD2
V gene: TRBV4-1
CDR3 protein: ASSQDIASGPGELF

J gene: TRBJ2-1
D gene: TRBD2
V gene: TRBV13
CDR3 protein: ASSLGGWASGSNEQF

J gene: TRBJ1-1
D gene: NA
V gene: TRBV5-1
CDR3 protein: ASSLAGSANTEAF